Shown below are 25 T cell receptor beta chains from a single sample sequenced in a study of blood T cell repertoires in COVID-19. TCRdb keeps only in-frame clones here, not all; method: immunoSEQ multiplex PCR. The sample has hundreds of thousands of clones, 86% seen once. Sequencing input: peripheral blood. These receptors all come from a woman aged 55-75 years who had recovered from COVID-19.

This chain links TRBV3-1 (or the pseudogene TRBV3-2) with TRBJ1-1; 7 bases match TRBD1. Losses at the gene ends were 1 base for V and 10 bases for J; bases not matched to a gene: 9. CDR3 length: 14 amino acids. In germline, CDR1 is LGHDT, CDR2 YNNKEL (reference sequence). CDR3 coding DNA: TGTGCCAGCAGCCAAGCGGGAACCGACAGGGCAGCTTTCTTT. It specifies CASSQAGTDRAAFF.

This clone was seen more than once but under ten times. The rearrangement links TRBV19 to TRBJ1-3, with 9 nucleotides matching TRBD1. V trimming: 8 bases; J trimming: 2 bases; junction bases outside the gene matches: 10. This CDR3 has 16 amino acids. Germline CDR1 is LNHDA and CDR2 is SQIVND (reference sequence). The CDR3 here is CASLARQGVAGNTIYF. DNA of the CDR3: TGTGCCAGTCTTGCTAGACAGGGGGTTGCTGGAAACACCATATATTTT. Variable domain in full (rest from reference TRBV19 and TRBJ1-3): DGGITQSPKYLFRKEGQNVTLSCEQNLNHDAMYWYRQDPGQGLRLIYYSQIVNDFQKGDIAEGYSVSREKKESFPLTVTSAQKNPTAFYLCASLARQGVAGNTIYFGEGSWLTVV.

The CDR3 protein is CASSWGQGDTEAFF. The CDR3 DNA sequence: TGTGCCAGCAGCTGGGGACAGGGAGATACTGAAGCTTTCTTT. The chain recombines TRBV5-4 with TRBJ1-1, with 9 bases aligning to TRBD1. The V gene end was trimmed by 3 bases and the J gene end by 5 bases; junction bases not matched to a gene: 5. The CDR3 is 14 residues long. Germline assignment: CDR1 SGHNT and CDR2 YYREEE (reference sequence).

The chain employs TRBV12-3 or TRBV12-4 and TRBJ1-2, with a possible D match to TRBD1 (6 bases). V was pared by 4 bases and J by 4 bases, with 10 bases between. The CDR3 contains 13 residues. CDR3 nucleotide sequence: TGTGCCAGCAGTTCGACAGGTCCCTATGGCTACACCTTC. The encoded protein is CASSSTGPYGYTF.

The chain recombines TRBV11-2 with TRBJ2-5; D may be TRBD1 (7 bases). Germline-derived CDR1 and CDR2 are SGHAT and FQNNGV. Trimming left V 2 bases short and J 1 base short, with 14 bases between. The CDR3 runs to 16 residues. CDR3 DNA: TGTGCCAGCAGCTTACCCCAGGGGGGTCTCCAAGAGACCCAGTACTTC. Translating it yields CASSLPQGGLQETQYF.

The sample holds many counts of this clone. V gene TRBV4-2 combines with J gene TRBJ1-4; 8 bases fit TRBD1. J lost 8 bases, V lost 1 base, and 6 bases had no gene match. The CDR3 extends over 15 amino acids. Germline V lookup: CDR1 LGHNA, CDR2 YNFKEQ. The CDR3 is CASSQGSGGLEKLFF. Written as DNA, the CDR3 is TGTGCCAGCAGCCAAGGGTCAGGGGGCCTGGAAAAACTGTTTTTT.

The chain couples TRBV5-1 to TRBJ1-1, with a weak D call TRBD1 (5 bases). There are 14 residues in the CDR3. Germline lookup yields CDR1 SGHRS and CDR2 YFSETQ. The V gene lost 0 bases and the J gene lost 4 bases, with 10 bases spanning the gap. The CDR3 loop reads CASSLEGRATEAFF. CDR3 DNA: TGCGCCAGCAGCTTGGAGGGCAGGGCCACTGAAGCTTTCTTT.

V and J are TRBV5-1 and TRBJ2-5, with TRBD2 matching 10 bases. The junction had 5 bases not matched to a gene; V was cut back by 6 bases and J by 3 bases. The CDR3 covers 14 residues. The germline CDR1 and CDR2 sequences are SGHRS and YFSETQ. This CDR3 is CASTYLAGEETQYF. The CDR3 DNA follows: TGCGCCAGCACCTATCTAGCGGGGGAAGAGACCCAGTACTTC.

The chain joins TRBV7-2 to TRBJ2-7, with D possibly being TRBD1 (6 bases). The germline V gene encodes CDR1 SGHTA and CDR2 FQGNSA. Trimming shortened V by 2 bases and J by 0 bases, and 17 bases separated the two germline ends. CDR3 length: 17 residues. The CDR3 is CASSLWGKGESSYEQYF. The CDR3, as DNA: TGTGCCAGCAGCTTATGGGGAAAGGGGGAAAGCTCCTACGAGCAGTACTTC. The full variable domain, with the rest looked up from reference TRBV7-2 and TRBJ2-7, is GAGVSQSPSNKVTEKGKDVELRCDPISGHTALYWYRQSLGQGLEFLIYFQGNSAPDKSGLPSDRFSAERTGGSVSTLTIQRTQQEDSAVYLCASSLWGKGESSYEQYFGPGTRLTVT.

The chain employs TRBV7-9 and TRBJ2-3; 11 nucleotides match TRBD2. The V segment lost 2 bases and the J segment 7 bases; nucleotides outside the gene matches: 2. The CDR3 has 14 amino acids. Germline CDR1 and CDR2: SEHNR and FQNEAQ (reference sequence). DNA for the CDR3: TGTGCCAGCAGCTTACTAGCGGGGGGATATACGCAGTATTTT. Translated: CASSLLAGGYTQYF. The variable domain in full, completed from reference TRBV7-9 and TRBJ2-3, reads DTGVSQNPRHKITKRGQNVTFRCDPISEHNRLYWYRQTLGQGPEFLTYFQNEAQLEKSRLLSDRFSAERPKGSFSTLEIQRTEQGDSAMYLCASSLLAGGYTQYFGPGTRLTVL.

The J gene is TRBJ2-5, the V gene TRBV7-4, with 10 bases that match TRBD2. V was clipped by 4 bases and J by 2 bases; unmatched bases: 10. The CDR3 sequence is 17 residues long. From germline, CDR1 is SGHVT and CDR2 SQSDAQ. CDR3 nucleotide sequence: TGTGCCAGCAGCTCGGCCCTAGCGGGGGCCATGCAAGAGACCCAGTACTTC. This codes for CASSSALAGAMQETQYF.

The rearrangement joins TRBV6-2 or TRBV6-3 to TRBJ2-2; TRBD2 agrees at 9 bases. The germline gives CDR1 MNHEY, CDR2 SVGEGT. V trimming: 5 bases; J trimming: 3 bases; junction bases outside the gene matches: 13. The CDR3 sequence is 18 residues long. CDR3 in DNA: TGTGCCAGCAGTGCTATCTCCCGCGGGGGGGTAGACACCGGGGAGCTGTTTTTT. Amino acids: CASSAISRGGVDTGELFF.

The chain joins TRBV11-1 to TRBJ2-2; no clear D. The V end was cut by 1 base, the J end by 4 bases, with 4 bases between. This CDR3 spans 13 amino acids. Germline CDR1 is SGHAT and CDR2 is FQDESV (reference sequence). The CDR3 loop is CASSLDRTGELFF. In DNA form, the CDR3 reads TGTGCCAGCAGCTTAGATCGCACCGGGGAGCTGTTTTTT. The variable domain in full, completed from reference TRBV11-1 and TRBJ2-2, reads EAEVAQSPRYKITEKSQAVAFWCDPISGHATLYWYRQILGQGPELLVQFQDESVVDDSQLPKDRFSAERLKGVDSTLKIQPAELGDSAMYLCASSLDRTGELFFGEGSRLTVL.

This clone has a handful of counts. V gene TRBV11-2 combines with J gene TRBJ2-3, with 9 positions matching TRBD2. The CDR3 is 17 amino acids. The germline gives CDR1 SGHAT, CDR2 FQNNGV. With V trimmed by 4 bases and J by 3 bases, 11 bases remained unmatched. CDR3 sequence: CASSSRGSGGGTDTQYF. CDR3 bases: TGTGCCAGCAGCTCCCGTGGTAGCGGGGGAGGGACAGATACGCAGTATTTT. The variable domain in full, with the rest retrieved from reference TRBV11-2 and TRBJ2-3, is EAGVAQSPRYKIIEKRQSVAFWCNPISGHATLYWYQQILGQGPKLLIQFQNNGVVDDSQLPKDRFSAERLKGVDSTLKIQPAKLEDSAVYLCASSSRGSGGGTDTQYFGPGTRLTVL.

The rearrangement uses TRBV5-1 and TRBJ2-7; 9 positions match TRBD1. The V segment lost 3 bases and the J segment 5 bases; nucleotides outside the gene matches: 9. Per germline, CDR1 SGHRS and CDR2 YFSETQ. This CDR3 contains 15 residues. CDR3 in amino acids: CASSSREDRGHEQYF. CDR3 nucleotides: TGCGCCAGCAGCTCCCGAGAGGACAGGGGCCACGAGCAGTACTTC.

The chain joins TRBV7-9 to TRBJ2-7; 9 positions match TRBD1. The junction had 11 bases not matched to a gene; V was cut back by 3 bases and J by 5 bases. In germline, CDR1 is SEHNR, CDR2 FQNEAQ (reference sequence). The CDR3 spans 16 residues. The CDR3 nucleotides read TGTGCCAGCAGCTTGGGGGCGGGGACAGGGTTGGACGAGCAGTACTTC. This translates into CASSLGAGTGLDEQYF. Based on the CDR3 plus reference TRBV7-9 and TRBJ2-7, the full variable domain is DTGVSQNPRHKITKRGQNVTFRCDPISEHNRLYWYRQTLGQGPEFLTYFQNEAQLEKSRLLSDRFSAERPKGSFSTLEIQRTEQGDSAMYLCASSLGAGTGLDEQYFGPGTRLTVT.

The chain joins TRBV6-5 to TRBJ1-3, with TRBD1 matching 7 bases. CDR1 MNHEY and CDR2 SVGAGI come from the germline V gene. Trimming cost V 5 bases and J 10 bases; bases outside gene matches: 5. The CDR3 totals 12 residues. In DNA form, the CDR3 reads TGTGCCAGCAGTAAACGACAGGGAACCATATATTTT. Translating it yields CASSKRQGTIYF.

The CDR3, as DNA: TGTGCCAGCAGCGTTGGACAGGGGGAACGGTGGCTAGAGGGCTACACCTTC. This codes for CASSVGQGERWLEGYTF. The chain is built from TRBV2 and TRBJ1-2; 10 positions match TRBD1. V shed 6 bases and J 8 bases; nucleotides not matched to a gene: 18. CDR1 and CDR2 from the germline V gene are SNHLY and FYNNEI. The CDR3 extends over 17 amino acids.

Worth noting for this clone: Other DNA sequences from this sample encode an identical CDR3 as well. In DNA form, the CDR3 reads TGCAGCGTTGGACAAAACTATGGCTACACCTTC. This translates into CSVGQNYGYTF. This chain links TRBV29-1 with TRBJ1-2; D is undetermined. V was cut by 4 bases and J by 2 bases, with 5 bases left in between. The V gene's germline CDR1 is SQVTM and CDR2 ANQGSEA. CDR3 length: 11 amino acids.

The chain links TRBV28 to TRBJ2-5, with D perhaps TRBD1 (5 bases). V was shortened by 1 base and J by 7 bases, with 7 bases between the two germline ends. Germline V gives CDR1 MDHEN, CDR2 SYDVKM. CDR3 size: 12 residues. In nucleotides, the CDR3 is TGTGCCAGCAGTTTATCAGGGTTGACCCAGTACTTC. The encoded protein is CASSLSGLTQYF.

This chain links TRBV4-2 with TRBJ2-1; TRBD1 might be the D (5 bases). V was clipped by 7 bases and J by 5 bases, with 18 bases between them. CDR1 is LGHNA, CDR2 YNFKEQ, per germline. The CDR3 runs to 15 residues. The CDR3 loop reads CASNRKDIPHNEQFF. The CDR3 coding sequence is TGTGCCAGCAACCGAAAGGACATCCCCCACAATGAGCAGTTCTTC.

The chain carries TRBV10-3 and TRBJ2-6; 9 positions agree with TRBD1. The CDR3 length is 17 residues. Germline V gene data show CDR1 as ENHRY and CDR2 as SYGVKD. Germline trimming cut 2 bases from V and 2 bases from J; bases unmatched to any gene: 4. The CDR3 DNA reads as TGTGCCATCAGTGAGGACAGGGGGGGGACTGGGGCCAACGTCCTGACTTTC. Its protein is CAISEDRGGTGANVLTF.

This chain joins TRBV5-1 and TRBJ2-3; 7 positions match TRBD2. The CDR3 loop spans 15 amino acids. The J segment lost 6 bases and the V segment lost 1 base, leaving 8 bases of the junction unmatched. Germline lookup yields CDR1 SGHRS and CDR2 YFSETQ. In DNA form, the CDR3 reads TGCGCCAGCAGCTTGTGGACTAGTGGTTGGGATACGCAGTATTTT. The encoded protein is CASSLWTSGWDTQYF.

Here the CDR3 DNA reads TGTGCCAGCAGCCAAGGGAGTCACAAAAACATTCAGTACTTC. It yields the protein CASSQGSHKNIQYF. The chain carries TRBV3-1 (or the pseudogene TRBV3-2) and TRBJ2-4; D is unclear. The V end lost 1 base, the J end lost 3 bases, and 7 bases lay between the germline ends. Germline V lookup: CDR1 LGHDT, CDR2 YNNKEL (reference sequence). The CDR3 runs to 14 residues.

The chain is built from TRBV5-1 and TRBJ2-1, with 7 bases matching TRBD2. After removal of 1 base from V and 4 bases from J, the junction contained 11 bases not matched to a gene. Germline V gene lookup returns CDR1 SGHRS and CDR2 YFSETQ. This CDR3 is built from 17 residues. The CDR3 DNA is TGCGCCAGCAGCTTGAACGGGGGAGGGACGAGTTACAATGAGCAGTTCTTC. Protein sequence: CASSLNGGGTSYNEQFF.